This T cell receptor (beta chain) came from a study of Ad26.COV2.S vaccination and SARS-CoV-2 variants. Study findings and constraints: A substantial breadth of spike-specific CD8+ and CD4+ T cell responses after vaccination has been reported. The analyses of TCR breadth and depth may have understated the size of total T cell responses.

Measured with immunoSEQ multiplex PCR; TCRdb has only the in-frame clones, and not every one. The top ten clones hold roughly 3.2% of a sample with a few hundred thousand clones, around 87% of them seen once. To note about this clone: Its specificity is not known. In the same sample, other DNA sequences code for this CDR3.

The CDR3 extends over 14 amino acids. The germline gives CDR1 LGHDT, CDR2 YNNKEL (reference sequence). V lost 1 base, J lost 0 bases, and 4 bases lay in between. Treatment indicated: roughly 18 received Ad26.COV2.S at low or high dose, single or two shots; roughly five received placebo; per-sample allocation not given. It was on day 63 after the first vaccine or placebo injection that samples were taken. The administered vaccine (an Ad26 vector) expressed Wuhan-strain SARS-CoV-2 spike. The chain is built from TRBV3-1 (or the pseudogene TRBV3-2) and TRBJ1-3; D is undetermined. Here the sequenced sample was peripheral blood, taken in a trial of Ad26.COV2.S vaccine versus placebo. This clonotype originated in a person between 18 and 65 years old who received the Ad26.COV2.S COVID-19 vaccine or a placebo. The CDR3 DNA follows: TGTGCCAGCAGCCAAGCGGGCTCTGGAAACACCATATATTTT. It translates to CASSQAGSGNTIYF.